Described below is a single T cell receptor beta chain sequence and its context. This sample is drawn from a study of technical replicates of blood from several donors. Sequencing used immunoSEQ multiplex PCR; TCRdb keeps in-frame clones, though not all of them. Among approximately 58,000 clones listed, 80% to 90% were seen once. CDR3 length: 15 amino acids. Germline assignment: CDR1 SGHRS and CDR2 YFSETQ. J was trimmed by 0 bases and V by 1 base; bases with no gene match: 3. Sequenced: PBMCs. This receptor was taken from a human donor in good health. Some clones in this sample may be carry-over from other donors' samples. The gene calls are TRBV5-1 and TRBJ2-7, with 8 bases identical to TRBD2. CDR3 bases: TGCGCCAGCAGCTTGTTAGCGGGAAGCTCCTACGAGCAGTACTTC. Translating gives CASSLLAGSSYEQYF.